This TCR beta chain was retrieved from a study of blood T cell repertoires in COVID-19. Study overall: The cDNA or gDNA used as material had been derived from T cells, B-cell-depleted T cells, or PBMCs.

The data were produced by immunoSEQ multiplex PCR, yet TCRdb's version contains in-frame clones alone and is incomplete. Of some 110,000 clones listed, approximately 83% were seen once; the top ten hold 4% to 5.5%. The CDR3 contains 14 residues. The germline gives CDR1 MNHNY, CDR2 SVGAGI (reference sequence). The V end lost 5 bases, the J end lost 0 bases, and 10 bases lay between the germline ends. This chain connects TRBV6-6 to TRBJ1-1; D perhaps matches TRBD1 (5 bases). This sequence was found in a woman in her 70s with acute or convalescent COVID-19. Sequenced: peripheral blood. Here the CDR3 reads CASSTSGMNTEAFF. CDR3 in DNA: TGTGCCAGCAGTACCTCAGGGATGAACACTGAAGCTTTCTTT.